Listed below are T cell receptor beta chains from one sample, sequenced in a study of shared clonotypes between healthy human individuals. Some clones are missing from TCRdb's copy, which holds only in-frame ones; the method was immunoSEQ multiplex PCR. The sample lists roughly 1,800,000 clones, about 95% occurring once. The sample taken for sequencing was naive CD8+ T cells sorted from blood. Receptors originate from a man aged 18 to 35 in good health. The CDR3 runs from the conserved cysteine through the conserved F or W. A D gene is named only where the DNA matches it firmly. Expanded clones get a size class; other rows say once, few or many, or leave the size out.

>TRBD1|.|TRBJ2-7|TRBV5-6
TGTGCCAGCAGCTTATCCCCGGGACAGGGAGGGCCCTACGAGCAGTACTTC
CASSLSPGQGGPYEQYF
>TRBD1|few|TRBJ1-6|TRBV4-1
TGCGCCAGCAGCCTCGGACAGGGGGCAGAGTCACCCCTCCACTTT
CASSLGQGAESPLHF
>TRBD1|.|TRBJ2-7|TRBV4-1
TGCGCCAGCAGCCACCAGGGGGCATACGAGCAGTACTTC
CASSHQGAYEQYF
>TRBD2|.|TRBJ2-3|TRBV28
TGTGCCAGCAGTCCGCGACTAGCATACAGAGGAGATACGCAGTATTTT
CASSPRLAYRGDTQYF
>TRBD1|.|TRBJ1-3|TRBV5-4
TGTGCCAGCAGCCTGGGACAGAGCTCTGGAAACACCATATATTTT
CASSLGQSSGNTIYF
>.|.|TRBJ2-2|TRBV5-8
TGTGCCAGCAGCTTGCCCGGGGAGCTGTTTTTT
CASSLPGELFF
>TRBD1|.|TRBJ1-1|TRBV5-1
TGCGCCAGCAGCCTTGGACAGGGAGCGAGGACTGAAGCTTTCTTT
CASSLGQGARTEAFF
>.|once|TRBJ2-2|TRBV6-5
TGTGCCAGCAGTTACGGCCCAGGGACCGGGGAGCTGTTTTTT
CASSYGPGTGELFF
>.|.|TRBJ2-7|TRBV27
TGTGCCAGCAGTTTTAAGGACGGATTTTCCTACGAGCAGTACTTC
CASSFKDGFSYEQYF
>TRBD2|.|TRBJ2-1|TRBV9
TGTGCCAGCAGCGTAGTACTAGCGGGAGCCGATGAGCAGTTCTTC
CASSVVLAGADEQFF
>TRBD1|.|TRBJ2-7|TRBV29-1
TGCAGCGCGTGGACAGGGGACCACGAGCAGTACTTC
CSAWTGDHEQYF
>TRBD2|.|TRBJ2-1|TRBV6-1
TGTGCCAGCCGACTAGCGGGAGGCGAGCAGTTCTTC
CASRLAGGEQFF
>TRBD2|.|TRBJ2-3|TRBV28
TGTGCCAGCAGTGGGGGGGAGGGAGGAGGCACAGATACGCAGTATTTT
CASSGGEGGGTDTQYF
>.|.|TRBJ2-7|TRBV6-5
TGTGCCAGCAGTTACTCCGGGACATCCGACGAGCAGTACTTC
CASSYSGTSDEQYF
>TRBD1|.|TRBJ2-7|TRBV7-2
TGTGCCAGCAGCCTACAGGGGAACTCCTACGAGCAGTACTTC
CASSLQGNSYEQYF
>.|.|TRBJ1-1|TRBV15
TGTGCCACCAGCAGAGGGACCGTGGAGGGGGACACTGAAGCTTTCTTT
CATSRGTVEGDTEAFF
>.|.|TRBJ2-7|TRBV19
TGTGCCAGTAGTATGAGGGCTCTAGCGCCTACCTACGAGCAGTACTTC
CASSMRALAPTYEQYF
>TRBD1|.|TRBJ1-6|TRBV28
TGTGCCAGCAACTCGGACAGGAGTTATAATTCACCCCTCCACTTT
CASNSDRSYNSPLHF
>.|few|TRBJ1-2|TRBV5-1
TGCGCCAGCAGCTTGGACCCTGGAGGTGGCTACACCTTC
CASSLDPGGGYTF
>TRBD1|.|TRBJ2-1|TRBV2
TGTGCCTCCCCGGGGGTGGGACAGGGATACGATGAGCAGTTCTTC
CASPGVGQGYDEQFF
>.|.|TRBJ2-7|TRBV19
TGTGCCAGTAGTATAAGCATTACCTACGAGCGGTACTTC
CASSISITYERYF
>.|.|TRBJ2-3|TRBV11-2
TGTGCCAGCAGCTTAGTTTACGGAAGGGATACGCAGTATTTT
CASSLVYGRDTQYF
>TRBD2|.|TRBJ2-7|TRBV4-3
TGCGCCAGCAGCCAAGAGCCAGCGGGAGGTCCCTACGAGCAGTACTTC
CASSQEPAGGPYEQYF
>.|.|TRBJ1-1|TRBV14
TGTGCCAGCAGCCAAGACGGGTATAGGACTGAAGCTTTCTTT
CASSQDGYRTEAFF
>.|.|TRBJ1-4|TRBV7-9
TGTGCCGATACGCCCTACACACCTGCGCTGATGGATAATGAAAAACTGTTTTTT
CADTPYTPALMDNEKLFF
>TRBD1|.|TRBJ2-2|TRBV2
TGTGCCAGCAGTGATACCAGACAGGGTTTAGGCAACGGGGAGCTGTTTTTT
CASSDTRQGLGNGELFF
>.|.|TRBJ1-3|TRBV9
TGTGCCAGCAGCGTAGGGGGGCCAGGGTCCCCTGGAAACACCATATATTTT
CASSVGGPGSPGNTIYF
>.|.|TRBJ1-5|TRBV19
TGTGCCAGTAGTAGAGGTGACTATAGCAATCAGCCCCAGCATTTT
CASSRGDYSNQPQHF
>.|.|TRBJ2-7|TRBV7-9
TGTGCCAGCAGCGCCGCGGCAGGGCCCAACGAGCAGTACTTC
CASSAAAGPNEQYF
>.|.|TRBJ1-6|TRBV6-1
TGTGCCAGCAGTGGGGACAAAACCACCCTCCACTTT
CASSGDKTTLHF
>TRBD2|.|TRBJ2-7|TRBV7-9
TGTGCCAGCAGCTTAGGAGCGGGAGCGGGCGAGCAGTACTTC
CASSLGAGAGEQYF
>.|.|TRBJ1-4|TRBV18
TGTGCCAGCTCACCAGGTGTGGAGGAAAAACTGTTTTTT
CASSPGVEEKLFF
>.|.|TRBJ2-3|TRBV18
TGTGCCAGCTCACCGAACCGAGCGGCGGGGTTCACAGATACGCAGTATTTT
CASSPNRAAGFTDTQYF
>.|.|TRBJ2-7|TRBV28
TGTGCCAGCAGTCCCACCGGGACGACAACCTACGAGCAGTACTTC
CASSPTGTTTYEQYF
>.|.|TRBJ2-3|TRBV30
TGTGCCTGGAGTGAAGGACTAATTAGCACAGATACGCAGTATTTT
CAWSEGLISTDTQYF
>.|.|TRBJ1-1|TRBV14
TGTGCCAGCAGCCAAGATCAAGGGTACACTGAAGCTTTCTTT
CASSQDQGYTEAFF
>.|.|TRBJ1-6|TRBV28
TGTGCCAGCAGCACAGACCTTCTGGCCCTCCACTTT
CASSTDLLALHF
>.|.|TRBJ2-7|TRBV29-1
TGCAGCGTTGAAACAGGTCCCTACGAGCAGTACTTC
CSVETGPYEQYF
>TRBD1|.|TRBJ2-6|TRBV27
TGTGCCAGCAGTTTAGGACAGGGGGCGTGGGGGGCCAACGTCCTGACTTTC
CASSLGQGAWGANVLTF
>.|.|TRBJ1-1|TRBV5-4
TGTGCCAGCAGCTTGGGACCAGCCACTGAAGCTTTCTTT
CASSLGPATEAFF
>TRBD2|.|TRBJ2-7|TRBV19
TGTGCCAGTAGTTCCGCTAGCGGGAGGGTATACGAGCAGTACTTC
CASSSASGRVYEQYF
>.|few|TRBJ1-2|TRBV6-5
TGTGCCAGCAGTTACGGGGATGGCTACACCTTC
CASSYGDGYTF
>.|.|TRBJ2-7|TRBV19
TGTGCCAGTAGTATTTACAGTTGGGACGAGCAGTACTTC
CASSIYSWDEQYF
>.|.|TRBJ2-7|TRBV7-2
TGTGCCAGCAGCATTTTACCGGGACTGAAAGAAGAGCAGTACTTC
CASSILPGLKEEQYF
>TRBD2|.|TRBJ2-3|TRBV6-1
TGTGCCAGCAGTGAATGGTTAGCGGGGAGCACAGATACGCAGTATTTT
CASSEWLAGSTDTQYF
>TRBD2|.|TRBJ2-7|TRBV27
TGTGCCAGCAGTTTAAGCCCTAGCGGGGGATACGAGCAGTACTTC
CASSLSPSGGYEQYF
>TRBD1|.|TRBJ2-7|TRBV4-1
TGCGCCAGCAGCCACGGGGGACAGGGGGCCGACGAGCAGTACTTC
CASSHGGQGADEQYF
>.|.|TRBJ2-3|TRBV19
TGTGCCAGTAGTCCCACCCCGGGGGTTGGGGATACGCAGTATTTT
CASSPTPGVGDTQYF